This entry lists 11 T cell receptor beta chains sequenced from one sample in a study of T-cell reconstitution after alpha-beta-depleted transplantation in children. The authors prepared the TCRbeta library with unique molecular identifiers. TCRdb redid the calling of the PCR reads with MiXCR, one entry per CDR3 protein. The table has about 580,000 distinct CDR3 sequences, around 23% seen once. The sequenced sample was PBMCs, mostly from graft donor cells, obtained 360 days after TCRalphabeta/CD19-depleted stem cell transplant. These receptors were taken from a boy under two years old who had a stem cell transplant for acute myeloid leukemia, so the T cells may come from the graft donor.

This clonotype was counted at least ten times. The J gene is TRBJ2-3, the V gene TRBV7-6, with a tentative D call TRBD2 (6 bases). The CDR3 has 18 residues. Trimming left V 3 bases short and J 0 bases short, with 19 bases between. CDR1 is SGHVS, CDR2 FNYEAQ, per germline. The CDR3 is CASSLFRRGVASTDTQYF. CDR3 bases: TGTGCCAGCAGCTTGTTTAGACGCGGGGTCGCTAGCACAGATACGCAGTATTTT.

This clonotype came up many times. V usage is TRBV28 and J usage is TRBJ2-1; 13 bases line up with TRBD2. Germline CDR1 MDHEN, CDR2 SYDVKM. With 6 bases clipped from V and 8 bases from J, the junction kept 13 bases outside the gene matches. The CDR3 length is 17 residues. The CDR3 nucleotides read TGTGCCAGCAGCTCCCGACTAGCGGGGGGACCAGGTGATGAGCAGTTCTTC. Protein: CASSSRLAGGPGDEQFF.

A few counts support this clonotype. The V call is TRBV7-2, the J call TRBJ1-4, with D tentatively TRBD1 (5 bases). The CDR3 runs to 15 residues. Trimming left V 5 bases short and J 4 bases short, with 14 bases between. CDR1 is SGHTA and CDR2 is FQGNSA in the germline V gene. CDR3 protein: CASSPGANVNEKLFF. CDR3 in DNA: TGTGCCAGCAGCCCCGGGGCAAATGTTAATGAAAAACTGTTTTTT. The entire variable domain, with the rest obtained from reference TRBV7-2 and TRBJ1-4, is as follows: GAGVSQSPSNKVTEKGKDVELRCDPISGHTALYWYRQSLGQGLEFLIYFQGNSAPDKSGLPSDRFSAERTGGSVSTLTIQRTQQEDSAVYLCASSPGANVNEKLFFGSGTQLSVL.

This clonotype was seen at least ten times. The genes are TRBV13 and TRBJ2-7; 10 bases agree with TRBD2. V lost 5 bases and J lost 0; bases outside the gene matches: 4. This CDR3 spans 15 amino acids. In germline, CDR1 is PRHDT, CDR2 FYEKMQ (reference sequence). The CDR3 DNA is TGTGCCAGCAGCCGCGGACTAGCGGACTCCTACGAGCAGTACTTC. Translation gives CASSRGLADSYEQYF.

The table lists this clonotype with a few counts. V and J are TRBV20-1 and TRBJ2-5, with D perhaps TRBD1 (7 bases). Trimming removed 5 bases from V and 4 bases from J, with 8 bases in between. The CDR3 sequence is 11 residues long. The V gene's germline CDR1 is DFQATT and CDR2 SNEGSKA (reference sequence). The CDR3, as DNA: TGCAGTGCTCAGGGGGGAGAGACCCAGTACTTC. This sequence encodes CSAQGGETQYF.

V gene TRBV10-1 combines with J gene TRBJ2-3; 11 nucleotides align to TRBD2. The V and J ends lost 3 bases and 2 bases, in that order; junction bases with no gene match: 4. CDR3 length: 16 residues. Germline CDR1 reads WNHNN; CDR2 reads SYGVQD (reference sequence). The CDR3 DNA is TGCGCCAGCAGTGACCAGGGACTAGCGGACACAGATACGCAGTATTTT. This encodes CASSDQGLADTDTQYF.

This sequence joins TRBV7-3 and TRBJ2-3; 10 nucleotides align to TRBD2. Germline V CDR1 and CDR2: SGHTA, FQGTGA. The CDR3 totals 16 residues. After removal of 4 bases from V and 0 bases from J, the junction contained 4 bases not matched to a gene. The CDR3 region has the DNA TGTGCCAGCAGCTCCGAGCGGGGGGGAAGCACAGATACGCAGTATTTT. Protein sequence: CASSSERGGSTDTQYF.

This clonotype was detected a few times. The chain carries TRBV12-3 or TRBV12-4 and TRBJ2-1; the match to TRBD2 covers 13 bases. CDR3 length equals 18 residues. The V segment lost 4 bases and the J segment 1 base; nucleotides outside the gene matches: 7. The CDR3 region has the DNA TGTGCCAGCAGTTCCTGGACTAGCGGGGGCCAGTCCTACAATGAGCAGTTCTTC. Amino acids: CASSSWTSGGQSYNEQFF.

The rearrangement links TRBV6-5 to TRBJ1-2; D possibly corresponds to TRBD1 (5 bases). In germline, CDR1 is MNHEY, CDR2 SVGAGI. CDR3 length: 15 residues. Trimming removed 0 bases at V and 4 bases at J, with 12 bases between. The CDR3 coding sequence is TGTGCCAGCAGTTACTCGCATCAGGGAGGCTATGGCTACACCTTC. Protein sequence: CASSYSHQGGYGYTF.

This clonotype was seen a few times. J is TRBJ2-1 and V is TRBV5-4, with D tentatively TRBD2 (6 bases). V lost 1 base and J 2 bases, leaving 16 bases between the germline ends. Per the germline V gene, CDR1 is SGHNT and CDR2 is YYREEE (reference sequence). CDR3 length: 17 residues. As DNA, the CDR3 is TGTGCCAGCAGCTTGTTCTTGGGCGGGGTAGCCTACAATGAGCAGTTCTTC. Protein sequence: CASSLFLGGVAYNEQFF.

The chain uses TRBV12-3 or TRBV12-4 and TRBJ2-5, with 7 bases that match TRBD1. J lost 5 bases, V lost 6 bases, and 12 bases had no gene match. The CDR3 contains 15 residues. The CDR3 sequence is CASSPQGQSRETQYF. CDR3 DNA sequence: TGTGCCAGCAGCCCCCAGGGACAGTCGCGGGAGACCCAGTACTTC.